A selection of T cell receptor beta chains follows, all from one sample in a study of post-analysis software for immune sequencing data. TCRdb processed the PCR reads anew with MiXCR; each CDR3 protein has one entry. Counted here are around 190,000 distinct CDR3 sequences, approximately 28% occurring once; the ten biggest clones make up around 3.2%. Sequenced material: blood. The receptors were sampled from a girl aged 2-17 years with multiple sclerosis. The CDR3 runs from the conserved cysteine through the conserved F or W. The D gene is left open where the match is weak. Clone size is given for some rows only: seen once, a few or many times, or a class if the clone is expanded.

clone_size: few; d_call: TRBD1; v_call: TRBV20-1; j_call: TRBJ1-3; cdr3_aa: CSARDYRGGNTIYF; cdr3_nt: TGCAGTGCTAGAGATTACAGGGGGGGAAACACCATATATTTT
clone_size: NA; d_call: NA; v_call: TRBV28; j_call: TRBJ2-1; cdr3_aa: CASSLTETYNEQFF; cdr3_nt: TGTGCCAGCAGTTTAACAGAAACCTACAATGAGCAGTTCTTC
clone_size: many; d_call: NA; v_call: TRBV6-1; j_call: TRBJ1-2; cdr3_aa: CASSAPGWQGRYGYTF; cdr3_nt: TGTGCCAGCAGTGCCCCGGGCTGGCAGGGGCGATATGGCTACACCTTC
clone_size: few; d_call: NA; v_call: TRBV7-2; j_call: TRBJ2-5; cdr3_aa: CASSLVRAGGRETQYF; cdr3_nt: TGTGCCAGCAGCTTAGTACGGGCGGGTGGACGAGAGACCCAGTACTTC
clone_size: NA; d_call: NA; v_call: TRBV3-1; j_call: TRBJ1-3; cdr3_aa: CASSQDYQGRSSGNTIYF; cdr3_nt: TGTGCCAGCAGCCAAGACTATCAGGGCCGAAGCTCTGGAAACACCATATATTTT
clone_size: few; d_call: TRBD2; v_call: TRBV5-1; j_call: TRBJ2-1; cdr3_aa: CVSSLELAGGYNEQFF; cdr3_nt: TGCGTCAGCAGCTTGGAGTTAGCGGGAGGGTACAATGAGCAGTTCTTC
clone_size: few; d_call: NA; v_call: TRBV6-5; j_call: TRBJ1-1; cdr3_aa: CASSSRDNTEAFF; cdr3_nt: TGTGCCAGCAGTTCCAGGGATAACACTGAAGCTTTCTTT
clone_size: few; d_call: NA; v_call: TRBV14; j_call: TRBJ2-1; cdr3_aa: CATSPLSHSYNEQFF; cdr3_nt: TGTGCCACCTCCCCCCTTAGCCACTCCTACAATGAGCAGTTCTTC
clone_size: many; d_call: NA; v_call: TRBV3-1; j_call: TRBJ2-7; cdr3_aa: CASSQGAAVSLYEQYF; cdr3_nt: TGTGCCAGCAGCCAAGGTGCAGCGGTCAGTCTTTACGAGCAGTACTTC
clone_size: few; d_call: NA; v_call: TRBV4-1; j_call: TRBJ1-5; cdr3_aa: CASSLAGANQPQHF; cdr3_nt: TGCGCCAGCAGCCTAGCAGGGGCGAATCAGCCCCAGCATTTT
clone_size: many; d_call: NA; v_call: TRBV20-1; j_call: TRBJ2-5; cdr3_aa: CSASPGVGREYF; cdr3_nt: TGCAGTGCTAGTCCCGGGGTGGGGCGGGAGTACTTC
clone_size: many; d_call: TRBD1; v_call: TRBV10-3; j_call: TRBJ1-2; cdr3_aa: CANSGTGAHGYTF; cdr3_nt: TGTGCCAACTCCGGGACAGGCGCCCATGGCTACACCTTC
clone_size: NA; d_call: NA; v_call: TRBV5-1; j_call: TRBJ2-7; cdr3_aa: CASSLEGTHEQYF; cdr3_nt: TGCGCCAGCAGCTTGGAGGGGACCCACGAGCAGTACTTC
clone_size: NA; d_call: NA; v_call: TRBV20-1; j_call: TRBJ1-5; cdr3_aa: CSARLSGGQPQHF; cdr3_nt: TGCAGTGCTAGGTTATCAGGTGGACAGCCCCAGCATTTT
clone_size: NA; d_call: NA; v_call: TRBV7-2; j_call: TRBJ2-7; cdr3_aa: CASSLGLNSYEQYF; cdr3_nt: TGTGCCAGCAGCTTGGGGTTAAACTCCTACGAGCAGTACTTC
clone_size: few; d_call: NA; v_call: TRBV7-2; j_call: TRBJ2-3; cdr3_aa: CATSVGLRYNTQYF; cdr3_nt: TGTGCCACCTCAGTCGGACTCAGGTACAATACGCAGTATTTT
clone_size: many; d_call: NA; v_call: TRBV7-9; j_call: TRBJ2-6; cdr3_aa: CASALRAGANVLTF; cdr3_nt: TGTGCCAGCGCCCTCAGGGCTGGGGCCAACGTCCTGACTTTC
clone_size: NA; d_call: TRBD1; v_call: TRBV10-3; j_call: TRBJ2-2; cdr3_aa: CASLGQLNTGELFF; cdr3_nt: TGTGCCAGCCTGGGACAGCTGAACACCGGGGAGCTGTTTTTT
clone_size: NA; d_call: TRBD2; v_call: TRBV2; j_call: TRBJ2-1; cdr3_aa: CASDGLAGGEQFF; cdr3_nt: TGTGCCAGCGACGGACTAGCGGGAGGTGAGCAGTTCTTC
clone_size: many; d_call: TRBD1; v_call: TRBV5-1; j_call: TRBJ2-5; cdr3_aa: CASSLSGTGEETQYF; cdr3_nt: TGCGCCAGCAGCTTATCCGGGACAGGGGAAGAGACCCAGTACTTC
clone_size: many; d_call: NA; v_call: TRBV7-2; j_call: TRBJ1-2; cdr3_aa: CASSFTPGERSYTF; cdr3_nt: TGTGCCAGCAGCTTTACCCCAGGGGAGAGGAGCTACACCTTC
clone_size: many; d_call: NA; v_call: TRBV23-1; j_call: TRBJ2-7; cdr3_aa: CASSHGSPYEQYF; cdr3_nt: TGCGCCAGCAGTCATGGGAGCCCCTACGAGCAGTACTTC
clone_size: many; d_call: NA; v_call: TRBV29-1; j_call: TRBJ2-7; cdr3_aa: CSVGRAYEQYF; cdr3_nt: TGCAGCGTTGGCCGCGCCTACGAGCAGTACTTC
clone_size: many; d_call: TRBD1; v_call: TRBV5-1; j_call: TRBJ2-4; cdr3_aa: CASSFNRGRDIQYF; cdr3_nt: TGCGCCAGCAGCTTCAACAGGGGGCGCGACATTCAGTACTTC
clone_size: few; d_call: TRBD1; v_call: TRBV25-1; j_call: TRBJ1-1; cdr3_aa: CASRTGGRGTEAFF; cdr3_nt: TGTGCCAGCAGGACAGGGGGTCGGGGCACTGAAGCTTTCTTT
clone_size: NA; d_call: NA; v_call: TRBV24-1; j_call: TRBJ1-1; cdr3_aa: CATSESDTEAFF; cdr3_nt: TGTGCCACCAGTGAATCCGACACTGAAGCTTTCTTT
clone_size: few; d_call: TRBD1; v_call: TRBV2; j_call: TRBJ1-3; cdr3_aa: CASSERTGLGNTIYF; cdr3_nt: TGTGCCAGCAGTGAGCGGACAGGCCTTGGAAACACCATATATTTT
clone_size: NA; d_call: NA; v_call: TRBV11-2; j_call: TRBJ2-3; cdr3_aa: CASSLIQNTDTQYF; cdr3_nt: TGTGCCAGCAGCTTAATTCAGAACACAGATACGCAGTATTTT
clone_size: many; d_call: NA; v_call: TRBV20-1; j_call: TRBJ2-3; cdr3_aa: CSARTSPDPARDTQYF; cdr3_nt: TGCAGTGCTAGGACCTCTCCGGACCCGGCCAGAGATACGCAGTATTTT
clone_size: many; d_call: NA; v_call: TRBV5-1; j_call: TRBJ2-3; cdr3_aa: CASSLGSDLTDTQYF; cdr3_nt: TGCGCCAGCAGCTTGGGGTCGGACCTCACAGATACGCAGTATTTT
clone_size: NA; d_call: NA; v_call: TRBV7-8; j_call: TRBJ2-5; cdr3_aa: CASSLSAVGAQEYF; cdr3_nt: TGTGCCAGCAGCTTATCGGCGGTTGGAGCCCAGGAGTACTTC
clone_size: NA; d_call: NA; v_call: TRBV29-1; j_call: TRBJ1-2; cdr3_aa: CSSGGGDYGYTF; cdr3_nt: TGCAGCTCAGGAGGGGGGGACTATGGCTACACCTTC
clone_size: NA; d_call: NA; v_call: TRBV7-2; j_call: TRBJ1-2; cdr3_aa: CASSGRRNRDHGYTF; cdr3_nt: TGTGCCAGCAGCGGCCGCCGGAACAGGGATCATGGCTACACCTTC
clone_size: many; d_call: NA; v_call: TRBV12-3/TRBV12-4; j_call: TRBJ2-3; cdr3_aa: CASSLRTNPGTDTQYF; cdr3_nt: TGTGCCAGCAGTTTACGGACTAACCCGGGCACAGATACGCAGTATTTT
clone_size: many; d_call: TRBD1; v_call: TRBV20-1; j_call: TRBJ1-5; cdr3_aa: CSARGRTGFNQPQHF; cdr3_nt: TGCAGTGCTAGAGGCCGGACAGGGTTCAATCAGCCCCAGCATTTT
clone_size: NA; d_call: NA; v_call: TRBV12-5; j_call: TRBJ2-3; cdr3_aa: CASGRDGQQYF; cdr3_nt: TGTGCTAGTGGCCGGGATGGACAGCAGTATTTT
clone_size: many; d_call: TRBD1; v_call: TRBV5-1; j_call: TRBJ2-7; cdr3_aa: CASYGQAPYEQYF; cdr3_nt: TGCGCCAGCTATGGACAGGCGCCCTACGAGCAGTACTTC
clone_size: NA; d_call: NA; v_call: TRBV12-3/TRBV12-4; j_call: TRBJ1-2; cdr3_aa: CASSVLPENYGYTF; cdr3_nt: TGTGCCAGCAGTGTACTGCCAGAGAACTATGGCTACACCTTC
clone_size: NA; d_call: NA; v_call: TRBV28; j_call: TRBJ2-4; cdr3_aa: CASSFVKNIQYF; cdr3_nt: TGTGCCAGCAGTTTTGTGAAAAACATTCAGTACTTC
clone_size: many; d_call: NA; v_call: TRBV29-1; j_call: TRBJ1-2; cdr3_aa: CSVEYARGHGYTF; cdr3_nt: TGCAGCGTTGAATACGCCAGGGGCCATGGCTACACCTTC
clone_size: many; d_call: TRBD1; v_call: TRBV20-1; j_call: TRBJ2-3; cdr3_aa: CSARSVTGDTDTQYF; cdr3_nt: TGCAGTGCTAGATCCGTCACAGGGGACACAGATACGCAGTATTTT
clone_size: many; d_call: TRBD2; v_call: TRBV6-1; j_call: TRBJ2-1; cdr3_aa: CASMTTSGGYNEQFF; cdr3_nt: TGTGCCAGCATGACAACTAGCGGGGGGTACAATGAGCAGTTCTTC
clone_size: NA; d_call: NA; v_call: TRBV4-3; j_call: TRBJ1-1; cdr3_aa: CASSQDPARGNEAFF; cdr3_nt: TGCGCCAGCAGCCAAGATCCGGCCCGGGGAAATGAAGCTTTCTTT
clone_size: NA; d_call: NA; v_call: TRBV28; j_call: TRBJ1-1; cdr3_aa: CASSFGGRTEAFF; cdr3_nt: TGTGCCAGCAGTTTTGGGGGGCGGACTGAAGCTTTCTTT
clone_size: many; d_call: TRBD2; v_call: TRBV5-1; j_call: TRBJ2-7; cdr3_aa: CASSSGPGTSGYEQYF; cdr3_nt: TGCGCCAGCAGCTCAGGACCCGGGACTAGCGGATACGAGCAGTACTTC
clone_size: many; d_call: TRBD2; v_call: TRBV5-5; j_call: TRBJ2-1; cdr3_aa: CASSSPTSGIYNEQFF; cdr3_nt: TGTGCCAGCAGCTCACCGACTAGCGGGATTTACAATGAGCAGTTCTTC
clone_size: NA; d_call: TRBD1; v_call: TRBV19; j_call: TRBJ2-6; cdr3_aa: CASSPPDRGSGANVLTF; cdr3_nt: TGTGCCAGTAGTCCGCCGGACAGGGGCTCTGGGGCCAACGTCCTGACTTTC